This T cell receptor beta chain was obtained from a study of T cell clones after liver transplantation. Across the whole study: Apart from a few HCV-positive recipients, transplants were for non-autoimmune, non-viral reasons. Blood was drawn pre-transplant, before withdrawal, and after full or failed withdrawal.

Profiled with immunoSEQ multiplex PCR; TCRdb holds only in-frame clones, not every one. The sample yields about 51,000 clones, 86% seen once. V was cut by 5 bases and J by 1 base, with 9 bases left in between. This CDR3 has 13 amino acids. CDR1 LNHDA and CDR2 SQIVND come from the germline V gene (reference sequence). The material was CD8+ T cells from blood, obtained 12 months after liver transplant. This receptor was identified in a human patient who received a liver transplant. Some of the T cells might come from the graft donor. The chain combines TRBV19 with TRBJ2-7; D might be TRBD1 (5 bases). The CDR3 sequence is CASSYRGSYEQYF. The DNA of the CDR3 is TGTGCCAGTAGTTATAGGGGTTCCTACGAGCAGTACTTC.